These T cell receptor beta chains were read from a single sample in a study of T cells in Graves' hyperthyroidism and ophthalmopathy. Using its own MiXCR run on the multiplex PCR reads, TCRdb lists one record per CDR3 protein. The repertoire has some 550,000 distinct CDR3 sequences, around 15% of them found once; the top ten carry 2.5% to 4%. Sequencing was performed on blood. These receptors came from a woman aged 35 to 49 with Graves' ophthalmopathy. Both conserved end residues are part of each CDR3. Fields, in order: D gene, clone size, V gene, J gene, CDR3 protein, CDR3 DNA. D genes are given only for firm matches. A clone size is listed for some rows: how often the clone was seen (once, few, many), or a class if it is expanded.

d_gene: TRBD1; abundance: few; v_gene: TRBV27; j_gene: TRBJ1-5; CDR3aa: CASSLFPPGTGTLQPQHF; CDR3nt: TGTGCCAGCAGTTTATTCCCCCCCGGGACAGGGACTCTTCAGCCCCAGCATTTT
d_gene: NA; abundance: many; v_gene: TRBV18; j_gene: TRBJ2-3; CDR3aa: CASSRDTIGTDTQYF; CDR3nt: TGTGCCAGCTCACGCGACACCATTGGCACAGATACGCAGTATTTT
d_gene: TRBD1; abundance: NA; v_gene: TRBV7-9; j_gene: TRBJ2-7; CDR3aa: CASTAGQGNEQYF; CDR3nt: TGTGCCAGCACCGCTGGACAGGGCAATGAGCAGTACTTC
d_gene: NA; abundance: many; v_gene: TRBV20-1; j_gene: TRBJ1-2; CDR3aa: CSAPEGGHYGYTF; CDR3nt: TGCAGTGCTCCCGAGGGAGGTCACTATGGCTACACCTTC
d_gene: TRBD1; abundance: NA; v_gene: TRBV28; j_gene: TRBJ2-5; CDR3aa: CASSPTGLSQTQYF; CDR3nt: TGTGCCAGCAGCCCGACAGGGCTATCGCAGACCCAGTACTTC
d_gene: TRBD2; abundance: NA; v_gene: TRBV28; j_gene: TRBJ2-7; CDR3aa: CASRNPSGRLQYF; CDR3nt: TGTGCCAGCAGGAATCCTAGCGGGAGACTGCAGTACTTC
d_gene: TRBD1; abundance: few; v_gene: TRBV20-1; j_gene: TRBJ1-3; CDR3aa: CSARAAQTGGNTIYF; CDR3nt: TGCAGTGCTAGAGCCGCCCAGACAGGGGGAAACACCATATATTTT
d_gene: TRBD1; abundance: many; v_gene: TRBV28; j_gene: TRBJ2-7; CDR3aa: CASSSPKQGAISYEQYF; CDR3nt: TGTGCCAGCAGTAGCCCTAAACAGGGGGCTATCTCCTACGAGCAGTACTTC
d_gene: TRBD1; abundance: NA; v_gene: TRBV28; j_gene: TRBJ2-2; CDR3aa: CASSLPTVPGQGAYTGELFF; CDR3nt: TGTGCCAGCAGTTTACCGACCGTCCCGGGACAGGGGGCTTACACCGGGGAGCTGTTTTTT
d_gene: NA; abundance: many; v_gene: TRBV18; j_gene: TRBJ1-1; CDR3aa: CASSRGDQSTEAFF; CDR3nt: TGTGCCAGCTCACGGGGGGATCAGAGCACTGAAGCTTTCTTT
d_gene: NA; abundance: many; v_gene: TRBV7-2; j_gene: TRBJ2-3; CDR3aa: CASSLFGESTDTQYF; CDR3nt: TGTGCCAGCAGCTTATTTGGGGAGAGCACAGATACGCAGTATTTT
d_gene: TRBD2; abundance: few; v_gene: TRBV5-1; j_gene: TRBJ2-7; CDR3aa: CASSSPLAGVYEQYF; CDR3nt: TGCGCCAGCAGCTCTCCACTAGCGGGAGTATACGAGCAGTACTTC
d_gene: NA; abundance: many; v_gene: TRBV3-1; j_gene: TRBJ2-1; CDR3aa: CASSQGKSSYNEQFF; CDR3nt: TGTGCCAGCAGCCAGGGCAAGAGCTCCTACAATGAGCAGTTCTTC
d_gene: NA; abundance: NA; v_gene: TRBV10-2; j_gene: TRBJ1-4; CDR3aa: CASSESRGITTNEKLFF; CDR3nt: TGCGCCAGCAGTGAGTCGAGGGGTATAACAACTAATGAAAAACTGTTTTTT
d_gene: TRBD2; abundance: few; v_gene: TRBV20-1; j_gene: TRBJ2-1; CDR3aa: CSAYAPAQPGRGSSYNEQFF; CDR3nt: TGCAGTGCGTACGCTCCCGCCCAACCCGGGAGGGGTAGCTCCTACAATGAGCAGTTCTTC
d_gene: NA; abundance: NA; v_gene: TRBV11-2; j_gene: TRBJ1-6; CDR3aa: CASSLASSSPLHF; CDR3nt: TGTGCCAGCAGCTTAGCTTCTAGCTCACCCCTCCACTTT
d_gene: NA; abundance: many; v_gene: TRBV5-1; j_gene: TRBJ2-7; CDR3aa: CASSLRRDVGNYEQYF; CDR3nt: TGCGCCAGCAGCTTGAGGCGGGACGTTGGGAACTACGAGCAGTACTTC
d_gene: TRBD1; abundance: many; v_gene: TRBV6-5; j_gene: TRBJ2-1; CDR3aa: CASSYSPPFRDRGNEQFF; CDR3nt: TGTGCCAGCAGTTACTCCCCCCCCTTCCGGGACAGGGGCAATGAGCAGTTCTTC
d_gene: NA; abundance: NA; v_gene: TRBV9; j_gene: TRBJ1-1; CDR3aa: CASSVSGSLNTEAFF; CDR3nt: TGTGCCAGCAGCGTATCTGGCAGTTTGAACACTGAAGCTTTCTTT
d_gene: TRBD1; abundance: many; v_gene: TRBV18; j_gene: TRBJ1-1; CDR3aa: CASSPSPTGRNTEAFF; CDR3nt: TGTGCCAGCTCACCCTCACCGACAGGGAGGAACACTGAAGCTTTCTTT
d_gene: TRBD2; abundance: few; v_gene: TRBV7-6; j_gene: TRBJ2-2; CDR3aa: CASSPSGRVNTGELFF; CDR3nt: TGTGCCAGCAGCCCCTCGGGGAGGGTCAACACCGGGGAGCTGTTTTTT
d_gene: NA; abundance: few; v_gene: TRBV28; j_gene: TRBJ2-4; CDR3aa: CASSFYVGALAKNIQYF; CDR3nt: TGTGCCAGCAGTTTTTACGTAGGAGCGCTAGCCAAAAACATTCAGTACTTC
d_gene: NA; abundance: NA; v_gene: TRBV12-3/TRBV12-4; j_gene: TRBJ1-1; CDR3aa: CASSFANVDTEAFF; CDR3nt: TGTGCCAGCAGTTTTGCCAATGTGGACACTGAAGCTTTCTTT
d_gene: NA; abundance: NA; v_gene: TRBV5-1; j_gene: TRBJ2-2; CDR3aa: CASSLVSGSNTGELFF; CDR3nt: TGCGCCAGCAGCTTGGTTTCCGGCTCGAACACCGGGGAGCTGTTTTTT
d_gene: NA; abundance: NA; v_gene: TRBV20-1; j_gene: TRBJ2-2; CDR3aa: CSGQTTNTGELFF; CDR3nt: TGCAGTGGACAGACTACGAACACCGGGGAGCTGTTTTTT
d_gene: NA; abundance: many; v_gene: TRBV2; j_gene: TRBJ2-7; CDR3aa: CASKVTHYEQYF; CDR3nt: TGTGCCAGCAAAGTCACCCACTACGAGCAGTACTTC
d_gene: TRBD1; abundance: many; v_gene: TRBV6-5; j_gene: TRBJ2-7; CDR3aa: CASSYSVTGGYEQYF; CDR3nt: TGTGCCAGCAGTTACTCGGTTACAGGGGGGTACGAGCAGTACTTC
d_gene: NA; abundance: many; v_gene: TRBV28; j_gene: TRBJ1-1; CDR3aa: CASSLFRTVNTEAFF; CDR3nt: TGTGCCAGCAGTTTATTCAGGACGGTGAACACTGAAGCTTTCTTT
d_gene: NA; abundance: many; v_gene: TRBV20-1; j_gene: TRBJ1-3; CDR3aa: CSATRQELGTIYF; CDR3nt: TGCAGTGCTACCAGACAGGAGCTAGGCACCATATATTTT
d_gene: NA; abundance: many; v_gene: TRBV2; j_gene: TRBJ2-1; CDR3aa: CASSESGQTYNEQFF; CDR3nt: TGTGCCAGCAGTGAGTCAGGACAGACCTACAATGAGCAGTTCTTC
d_gene: NA; abundance: many; v_gene: TRBV20-1; j_gene: TRBJ2-1; CDR3aa: CSARRTGYNEQFF; CDR3nt: TGCAGTGCTAGGCGCACAGGGTACAATGAGCAGTTCTTC
d_gene: NA; abundance: many; v_gene: TRBV3-1; j_gene: TRBJ2-7; CDR3aa: CASSPQHLRYEQYF; CDR3nt: TGTGCCAGCAGCCCCCAGCACCTTCGGTACGAGCAGTACTTC
d_gene: TRBD2; abundance: many; v_gene: TRBV6-1; j_gene: TRBJ2-2; CDR3aa: CASSDSTGGGELFF; CDR3nt: TGTGCCAGCAGTGATTCTACGGGAGGTGGGGAGCTGTTTTTT
d_gene: TRBD2; abundance: many; v_gene: TRBV28; j_gene: TRBJ2-5; CDR3aa: CASRLAGGPSKTQYF; CDR3nt: TGTGCCAGCCGCTTAGCGGGAGGGCCCTCGAAGACCCAGTACTTC
d_gene: NA; abundance: many; v_gene: TRBV30; j_gene: TRBJ2-3; CDR3aa: CAWSHSITDTQYF; CDR3nt: TGTGCCTGGAGTCACAGTATCACAGATACGCAGTATTTT
d_gene: NA; abundance: many; v_gene: TRBV18; j_gene: TRBJ2-2; CDR3aa: CASSRPGTGELFF; CDR3nt: TGTGCCAGCTCACGACCCGGGACCGGGGAGCTGTTTTTT
d_gene: NA; abundance: many; v_gene: TRBV11-2; j_gene: TRBJ1-2; CDR3aa: CASSFRSYGYTF; CDR3nt: TGTGCCAGCAGCTTCCGGAGCTATGGCTACACCTTC
d_gene: NA; abundance: once; v_gene: TRBV2; j_gene: TRBJ2-3; CDR3aa: CASSPLGAHTDTQYF; CDR3nt: TGTGCCAGCAGCCCATTGGGGGCCCACACAGATACGCAGTATTTT
d_gene: NA; abundance: NA; v_gene: TRBV5-6; j_gene: TRBJ2-4; CDR3aa: CASSVTRTAVLAKNIQYF; CDR3nt: TGTGCCAGCAGCGTCACCCGGACAGCCGTTCTAGCCAAAAACATTCAGTACTTC
d_gene: TRBD1; abundance: once; v_gene: TRBV6-1; j_gene: TRBJ2-7; CDR3aa: CASSDLTGGSYEQYF; CDR3nt: TGTGCCAGCAGTGACCTGACAGGGGGCTCCTACGAGCAGTACTTC
d_gene: NA; abundance: NA; v_gene: TRBV6-1; j_gene: TRBJ1-2; CDR3aa: CASSSQEPNYGYTF; CDR3nt: TGTGCCAGCAGCAGCCAGGAACCCAACTATGGCTACACCTTC
d_gene: NA; abundance: few; v_gene: TRBV4-1; j_gene: TRBJ2-5; CDR3aa: CASSQVVEETQYF; CDR3nt: TGCGCCAGCAGCCAAGTTGTGGAAGAGACCCAGTACTTC
d_gene: NA; abundance: many; v_gene: TRBV30; j_gene: TRBJ1-1; CDR3aa: CAWSLPLNTEAFF; CDR3nt: TGTGCCTGGAGTCTACCCCTGAACACTGAAGCTTTCTTT
d_gene: NA; abundance: NA; v_gene: TRBV5-5; j_gene: TRBJ1-2; CDR3aa: CASSLVQNPTGYTF; CDR3nt: TGTGCCAGCAGCTTGGTGCAGAATCCAACTGGCTACACCTTC
d_gene: NA; abundance: many; v_gene: TRBV30; j_gene: TRBJ1-1; CDR3aa: CAWTRQLVNTEAFF; CDR3nt: TGTGCCTGGACGAGACAGTTGGTTAACACTGAAGCTTTCTTT
d_gene: NA; abundance: many; v_gene: TRBV11-2; j_gene: TRBJ2-7; CDR3aa: CASSLGAPYEQYF; CDR3nt: TGTGCCAGCAGCTTGGGGGCCCCCTACGAGCAGTACTTC
d_gene: NA; abundance: many; v_gene: TRBV10-3; j_gene: TRBJ1-6; CDR3aa: CAIGEGIGSPLHF; CDR3nt: TGTGCCATCGGGGAGGGTATCGGTTCACCCCTCCACTTT
d_gene: NA; abundance: few; v_gene: TRBV28; j_gene: TRBJ2-5; CDR3aa: CASSSGGVVQETQYF; CDR3nt: TGTGCCAGCAGTTCAGGAGGGGTTGTCCAAGAGACCCAGTACTTC